These 12 T cell receptor beta chains were sequenced from one sample in a study of OX40 agonist ivuxolimab in advanced cancers. This table comes from immunoSEQ multiplex PCR, and its TCRdb copy is limited to in-frame clones, with some not included. Of some 66,000 clones listed, 85% were seen once; the top ten hold under 0.9%. This specimen consisted of CD4+ or CD8+ T cells sorted from blood, obtained in a trial of the OX40 agonist ivuxolimab. Receptors were obtained from an adult with an advanced solid tumor such as melanoma, head and neck, liver or kidney cancer.

The J gene is TRBJ1-1, the V gene TRBV5-5, with D possibly TRBD1 on 5 matching bases. Germline V gene sequence: CDR1 SGHKS, CDR2 YYEKEE (reference sequence). V was clipped by 3 bases and J by 3 bases, with 9 bases between them. The CDR3 length is 13 residues. The CDR3 sequence is CASSSGPYTEAFF. CDR3 bases: TGTGCCAGCAGCTCAGGGCCATACACTGAAGCTTTCTTT.

The gene calls are TRBV6-5 and TRBJ2-5; D is undetermined. Trimming took off 6 bases at V and 1 base at J, with 12 bases between the two ends. CDR1 is MNHEY and CDR2 is SVGAGI in the germline V gene. This CDR3 contains 14 residues. CDR3 DNA sequence: TGTGCCAGCAGGCGCGGAGAATTCCAAGAGACCCAGTACTTC. Its protein is CASRRGEFQETQYF.

The V and J genes are TRBV30 and TRBJ1-2; the D gene is possibly TRBD1 (6 bases). CDR1 is GTSNPN and CDR2 is SVGIG in the germline V gene (reference sequence). The CDR3 is 12 amino acids. Trimming stripped 5 bases from V and 8 bases from J, with 15 bases between. The CDR3 is CAWETQGGGYTF. The CDR3 DNA reads TGTGCCTGGGAGACACAGGGAGGCGGCTACACCTTC.

CDR3 DNA: TGTGCCAGCAGCTTAGGACTAGCCTACAATGAGCAGTTCTTC. As protein: CASSLGLAYNEQFF. V and J are TRBV7-2 and TRBJ2-1, with D maybe TRBD2 (6 bases). Germline CDR1 reads SGHTA; CDR2 reads FQGNSA. The CDR3 runs to 14 residues. V lost 1 base and J 2 bases, leaving 6 bases between the germline ends.

The chain links TRBV11-3 to TRBJ2-7; D is unresolved. This CDR3 comprises 12 residues. Germline V lookup: CDR1 SGHNT, CDR2 YENEEA. Trimming stripped 8 bases from V and 5 bases from J, with 13 bases between. CDR3 nucleotide sequence: TGTGCCAGCGGGTCTACTTGGGACGAGCAGTACTTC. This encodes CASGSTWDEQYF.

This chain links TRBV6-6 with TRBJ2-7; no clear D gene. The CDR3 sequence is 15 residues long. Germline V gene sequence: CDR1 MNHNY, CDR2 SVGAGI (reference sequence). V lost 0 bases, J lost 1 base, and 10 bases lay in between. The CDR3 DNA is TGTGCCAGCAGTTACTCGAAGGGCGGTTCCTACGAGCAGTACTTC. Translated, it gives CASSYSKGGSYEQYF.

The CDR3, as DNA: TGTGCCAGCAGCGTAGAAGCAGATACGCAGTATTTT. Its protein is CASSVEADTQYF. The chain recombines TRBV9 with TRBJ2-3; D unclear. Trimming pared 0 bases from V and 4 bases from J, leaving 3 bases between. The CDR3 spans 12 residues. Germline V gene sequence: CDR1 SGDLS, CDR2 YYNGEE.

V and J are TRBV7-2 and TRBJ2-3; 11 positions agree with TRBD2. Germline V gives CDR1 SGHTA, CDR2 FQGNSA. CDR3 size: 16 residues. V lost 4 bases, J lost 3 bases, and 6 bases stayed unmatched. The CDR3 is CASSWASGRTTDTQYF. For the CDR3, the DNA is TGTGCCAGCAGCTGGGCTAGCGGGAGGACGACAGATACGCAGTATTTT.

The chain carries TRBV7-9 and TRBJ2-1; no clear D. From germline, CDR1 is SEHNR and CDR2 FQNEAQ (reference sequence). This CDR3 has 15 residues. Trimming took 3 bases from V and 0 from J, leaving 9 bases between them. The DNA of the CDR3 is TGTGCCAGCAGCTTCGTACAGAGCTCCTACAATGAGCAGTTCTTC. It translates to CASSFVQSSYNEQFF.

The genes are TRBV28 and TRBJ1-2; D ambiguous. Trimming removed 11 bases from V and 2 bases from J, with 12 bases in between. The CDR3 sequence is 12 residues long. Germline CDR1 and CDR2: MDHEN and SYDVKM. CDR3: CAVFPANYGYTF. In DNA form, the CDR3 reads TGTGCCGTATTTCCGGCGAACTATGGCTACACCTTC.

The chain couples TRBV7-2 to TRBJ1-1; tentatively, D is TRBD1 (5 bases). The V gene's germline CDR1 is SGHTA and CDR2 FQGNSA. The CDR3 has 16 residues. The germline V and J ends were trimmed by 0 bases and 6 bases, with 17 bases remaining between them. CDR3 DNA sequence: TGTGCCAGCAGCTTAGCGCAGTTCACGTTCAGGGCTGAAGCTTTCTTT. This gives the protein CASSLAQFTFRAEAFF.

The gene calls are TRBV2 and TRBJ1-4, with D hard to call. This CDR3 is 15 amino acids long. The germline CDR1 and CDR2 sequences are SNHLY and FYNNEI. Trimming stripped 4 bases from V and 5 bases from J, with 14 bases between. CDR3 protein: CASSGNLGPNEKLFF. DNA of the CDR3: TGTGCCAGCAGTGGAAACCTAGGGCCGAATGAAAAACTGTTTTTT.